The 27 T cell receptor beta chains listed next were all sequenced from one sample in a study of response to subunit inactivated influenza vaccine (dated by TCRdb to between 2018 and 2020). Library generation was performed with RT-PCR. Sequencing used an Illumina HiSeq 2500. TCRdb cleaned the public reads at Q25 with fastp, built clones with MiXCR and kept in-frame beta chains. Entries are consolidated by CDR3 protein sequence, retaining the most common genes and DNA. The table for this sample lists 400,000 to 650,000 distinct CDR3 sequences; less than 7.5% of them were counted only once. The ten largest clones take up around 13% of the sample. This sample comprised PBMCs from blood, obtained around 2 years after vaccination. These receptors were collected from a man in his fifties or sixties who received an inactivated influenza vaccine. Donor details come from another sample of the same person, matched by shared clones.

The chain is built from TRBV12-3 or TRBV12-4 and TRBJ2-1; D might be TRBD2 (7 bases). The CDR3 consists of 15 residues. V was pared by 3 bases and J by 3 bases, with 12 bases between. The CDR3 sequence is CASSLAGAIYNEQFF. As DNA, the CDR3 is TGTGCCAGCAGTTTGGCGGGGGCGATCTACAATGAGCAGTTCTTC.

Only a few counts were recorded for this clonotype. The chain is built from TRBV12-3 or TRBV12-4 and TRBJ2-3, with unresolved D. Between the trimmed V and J ends, which lost 6 bases and 0 bases, there was a span of 22 bases. CDR3 length: 18 residues. The CDR3 nucleotides are TGTGCCAGCAGCTTTATCTTCCTACTTTGGCGGAGCACAGATACGCAGTATTTT. Translated: CASSFIFLLWRSTDTQYF.

Many counts were recorded for this clonotype. The chain recombines TRBV4-3 with TRBJ2-1, with 7 bases identical to TRBD2. With V trimmed by 1 base and J by 6 bases, 6 bases remained unmatched. The CDR3 covers 15 residues. Per germline, CDR1 LGHNA and CDR2 YSLEER. This CDR3 is CASSQAGAGSNEQFF. The CDR3 bases are TGCGCCAGCAGCCAAGCAGGAGCGGGGTCCAATGAGCAGTTCTTC.

This rearrangement joins TRBV4-1 to TRBJ2-1; 8 bases are a match to TRBD1. CDR3 size: 21 residues. Germline V gives CDR1 MGHRA, CDR2 YSYEKL. V lost 3 bases, J lost 6 bases, and 25 bases stayed unmatched. The CDR3 spells CASSQGPVGGDRRVYGNEQFF. As DNA, the CDR3 is TGCGCCAGCAGCCAGGGTCCGGTTGGCGGGGACAGGAGGGTTTACGGCAATGAGCAGTTCTTC.

Concerning this clonotype itself: Sequence at one end of the junction differs from germline and may be a read error. The chain is built from TRBV6-1 and TRBJ1-2, with 9 nucleotides matching TRBD1. CDR1 and CDR2 (germline): MNHNS, SASEGT. This CDR3 is 17 amino acids long. The CDR3 protein is CASSRLSGTGYGYGHTF. The CDR3 region has the DNA TGTGCCAGCAGTCGGCTATCCGGGACAGGGTACGGCTATGGCCACACCTTC.

This clonotype appeared a few times. This chain connects TRBV15 to TRBJ2-1, with TRBD1 matching 7 bases. The V and J ends lost 1 base and 2 bases, in that order; junction bases with no gene match: 5. The length of the CDR3 is 16 residues. CDR1 is LNHNV and CDR2 is YYDKDF in the germline V gene (reference sequence). CDR3 loop: CATSRVGQGAYNEQFF. DNA for the CDR3: TGTGCCACCAGCAGAGTAGGGCAGGGGGCCTACAATGAGCAGTTCTTC.

This chain joins TRBV7-9 and TRBJ1-2, with D tentatively TRBD1 (6 bases). The V gene's germline CDR1 is SEHNR and CDR2 FQNEAQ (reference sequence). The ends were cut back, 2 bases at V and 2 bases at J, with 9 bases in the middle. This CDR3 is built from 14 residues. This CDR3 reads CASSLLDRNYGYTF. CDR3 coding DNA: TGTGCCAGCAGCTTACTGGACAGAAACTATGGCTACACCTTC. The full variable domain, rest sourced from reference TRBV7-9 and TRBJ1-2, is DTGVSQNPRHKITKRGQNVTFRCDPISEHNRLYWYRQTLGQGPEFLTYFQNEAQLEKSRLLSDRFSAERPKGSFSTLEIQRTEQGDSAMYLCASSLLDRNYGYTFGSGTRLTVV.

The chain employs TRBV10-3 and TRBJ2-2; 10 nucleotides match TRBD1. Germline V lookup: CDR1 ENHRY, CDR2 SYGVKD. This CDR3 region has 15 residues. The V and J ends lost 6 bases and 1 base, in that order; junction bases with no gene match: 2. The CDR3 sequence: CAISRTGGNTGELFF. CDR3 in DNA: TGTGCCATCAGCCGGACAGGGGGGAACACCGGGGAGCTGTTTTTT.

This clonotype was recorded many times. This chain uses TRBV5-1 with TRBJ2-1, with TRBD1 matching 9 bases. Germline-derived CDR1 and CDR2 are SGHRS and YFSETQ. The CDR3 consists of 17 residues. V lost 4 bases to trimming and J lost 0 bases; unmatched junction nucleotides: 8. The DNA of the CDR3 is TGCGCCAGCAGCGGAACCTTGACAGGGGGCTCCTACAATGAGCAGTTCTTC. Its protein is CASSGTLTGGSYNEQFF.

This clonotype was found many times. The V and J genes are TRBV3-1 and TRBJ1-3, with D uncertain. Trimming took 1 base from V and 0 from J, leaving 4 bases between them. This CDR3 has 14 amino acids. The germline V gene has CDR1 LGHDT and CDR2 YNNKEL (reference sequence). The CDR3 nucleotides read TGTGCCAGCAGCCAAGCGGCCTCTGGAAACACCATATATTTT. It specifies CASSQAASGNTIYF.

The CDR3 DNA reads TGCGCCAGCAGCCCTGGGACAGGGGGCCACATTCAGTACTTC. This encodes CASSPGTGGHIQYF. The rearrangement uses TRBV5-1 and TRBJ2-4, with 12 bases fitting TRBD1. The CDR3 covers 14 residues. The germline CDR1 and CDR2 sequences are SGHRS and YFSETQ. V shed 4 bases, J shed 8 bases, and the junction held 4 bases outside the gene matches.

This clonotype has at least ten counts. This chain uses TRBV5-1 with TRBJ2-2; D unresolved. The CDR3 is made up of 15 amino acids. Trimming took 0 bases from V and 6 from J, leaving 12 bases between them. Germline V gene lookup returns CDR1 SGHRS and CDR2 YFSETQ. CDR3 nucleotide sequence: TGCGCCAGCAGCTTGGCGGTTCAAGGATCCGGGGAGCTGTTTTTT. This codes for CASSLAVQGSGELFF. The full variable domain, with the rest looked up from reference TRBV5-1 and TRBJ2-2, is KAGVTQTPRYLIKTRGQQVTLSCSPISGHRSVSWYQQTPGQGLQFLFEYFSETQRNKGNFPGRFSGRQFSNSRSEMNVSTLELGDSALYLCASSLAVQGSGELFFGEGSRLTVL.

This clonotype was counted only a few times. J is TRBJ2-2 and V is TRBV5-1; D is ambiguous. Trimming removed 0 bases from V and 6 bases from J, with 15 bases in between. Per germline, CDR1 SGHRS and CDR2 YFSETQ. The CDR3 spans 16 residues. The CDR3 loop is CASSLGIGLRSGELFF. Here the CDR3 DNA reads TGCGCCAGCAGCTTGGGAATTGGGCTTCGGTCCGGGGAGCTGTTTTTT.

This clonotype was seen a handful of times. The J gene is TRBJ2-7, the V gene TRBV6-1, with D hard to call. V lost 5 bases, J lost 1 base, and 9 bases lay in between. This CDR3 is built from 13 residues. Looked up from germline, CDR1 is MNHNS and CDR2 is SASEGT. CDR3 coding DNA: TGTGCCAGCAGTCATGACAAGTCCTACGAGCAGTACTTC. Protein: CASSHDKSYEQYF.

The table lists this clonotype with a few counts. This rearrangement joins TRBV9 to TRBJ2-1; no clear D. V was shortened by 0 bases and J by 0 bases, with 10 bases between the two germline ends. CDR1 is SGDLS, CDR2 YYNGEE, per germline. This CDR3 spans 16 amino acids. CDR3 protein: CASSVVGLSSYNEQFF. The DNA for the CDR3 is TGTGCCAGCAGCGTAGTCGGCCTTAGCTCCTACAATGAGCAGTTCTTC.

There are a few counts of this clonotype. The chain combines TRBV6-1 with TRBJ2-3, with 12 bases fitting TRBD2. J lost 0 bases, V lost 2 bases, and 12 bases had no gene match. The CDR3 consists of 20 residues. Germline V CDR1 and CDR2: MNHNS, SASEGT. CDR3 sequence: CASSEIMTSGRRFSTDTQYF. Written as DNA, the CDR3 is TGTGCCAGCAGTGAAATAATGACTAGCGGGAGACGGTTCAGCACAGATACGCAGTATTTT.

This clonotype was detected many times. This chain links TRBV10-3 with TRBJ2-3, with D unclear. The CDR3 is made up of 13 amino acids. The V and J ends lost 10 bases and 2 bases respectively, with 13 bases between them. Looked up from germline, CDR1 is ENHRY and CDR2 is SYGVKD. The CDR3 nucleotides are TGTGCCAGCACTCCGTACGACACAGATACGCAGTATTTT. It encodes CASTPYDTDTQYF.

The V gene is TRBV11-2, the J gene TRBJ2-3, with a possible D match to TRBD2 (6 bases). Trimming shortened V by 1 base and J by 2 bases, and 13 bases separated the two germline ends. The CDR3 spans 16 residues. Germline V CDR1 and CDR2: SGHAT, FQNNGV. The CDR3 bases are TGTGCCAGCAGCTTAGGGTTCGCGGGGCCCACAGATACGCAGTATTTT. Its translation is CASSLGFAGPTDTQYF.

This clonotype showed up many times. V is TRBV12-3 or TRBV12-4 and J is TRBJ2-2; 8 bases fit TRBD1. V shed 5 bases and J 3 bases; nucleotides not matched to a gene: 17. The CDR3 is 19 residues long. CDR3 nucleotide sequence: TGTGCCAGCAGTCCCATCCAGGGGGCGCCGGGGTTGGACACCGGGGAGCTGTTTTTT. Its protein product is CASSPIQGAPGLDTGELFF.

The V gene is TRBV29-1, the J gene TRBJ2-1; D uncertain. This CDR3 is built from 12 residues. Germline lookup yields CDR1 SQVTM and CDR2 ANQGSEA. V was pared by 4 bases and J by 7 bases, with 11 bases between. CDR3 nucleotides: TGCAGCGTTGCAGATGCGTGGAATGAGCAGTTCTTC. Translating it yields CSVADAWNEQFF.

This clonotype has more than one count but fewer than ten. This chain uses TRBV5-1 with TRBJ2-1; TRBD2 matches 12 bases. This CDR3 contains 15 residues. CDR1 SGHRS and CDR2 YFSETQ come from the germline V gene. The ends lost 1 base at V and 9 bases at J; junction bases unmatched: 5. CDR3 protein: CASSLLTSGGGEQFF. Here the CDR3 DNA reads TGCGCCAGCAGCTTGCTGACTAGCGGGGGCGGTGAGCAGTTCTTC.

This clonotype was observed many times. J is TRBJ2-3 and V is TRBV20-1, with 11 bases aligning to TRBD2. The V gene's germline CDR1 is DFQATT and CDR2 SNEGSKA (reference sequence). The CDR3 sequence is 19 residues long. Unmatched junction bases numbered 15, after V lost 1 base and J lost 3 bases. The CDR3 DNA reads as TGCAGTGCTAGAGCCCTACTAGCGGGGGCTCCCTCGGCGACAGATACGCAGTATTTT. It yields the protein CSARALLAGAPSATDTQYF.

The sample holds many counts of this clonotype. The chain uses TRBV12-3 or TRBV12-4 and TRBJ2-4; 12 nucleotides match TRBD1. The CDR3 has 14 amino acids. With 6 bases clipped from V and 7 bases from J, the junction kept 4 bases outside the gene matches. As DNA, the CDR3 is TGTGCCAGCAGCCTGGGACAGGGGGCGAACATTCAGTACTTC. Its translation is CASSLGQGANIQYF.

The chain links TRBV7-2 to TRBJ2-3; 8 positions match TRBD2. With V trimmed by 1 base and J by 8 bases, 11 bases remained unmatched. CDR1 is SGHTA, CDR2 FQGNSA, per germline. The CDR3 consists of 16 residues. This chain's CDR3 is CASSLGPSGSGGTQYF. CDR3 nucleotide sequence: TGTGCCAGCAGCTTAGGGCCTAGCGGGTCGGGGGGTACGCAGTATTTT.

The sample holds a few counts of this clonotype. This chain uses TRBV19 with TRBJ1-1; D might be TRBD1 (6 bases). CDR1 is LNHDA, CDR2 SQIVND, per germline (reference sequence). There are 15 residues in the CDR3. Deletions cut 4 bases from V and 4 bases from J, with 16 bases between. The CDR3 region has the DNA TGTGCCAGTAGTACCCTAGACGGCAGGGGCACTGAAGCTTTCTTT. Amino acids: CASSTLDGRGTEAFF.

The sample holds a few counts of this clonotype. The rearrangement links TRBV4-1 to TRBJ2-7; TRBD2 matches 8 bases. The CDR3 contains 12 residues. Germline V gene data show CDR1 as MGHRA and CDR2 as YSYEKL. Germline trimming cut 4 bases from V and 7 bases from J; bases unmatched to any gene: 3. Written as DNA, the CDR3 is TGCGCCAGCAGCCCGCAGCGGGAGGAGCAGTACTTC. It codes for CASSPQREEQYF.

The chain is built from TRBV4-2 and TRBJ2-3, with D unresolved. Germline values: CDR1 LGHNA, CDR2 YNFKEQ. The ends were cut back, 3 bases at V and 0 bases at J, with 16 bases in the middle. The CDR3 length is 17 residues. The CDR3 nucleotides read TGTGCCAGCAGCCAGCTATCGGGTAGTTCGAGCACAGATACGCAGTATTTT. Protein sequence: CASSQLSGSSSTDTQYF.